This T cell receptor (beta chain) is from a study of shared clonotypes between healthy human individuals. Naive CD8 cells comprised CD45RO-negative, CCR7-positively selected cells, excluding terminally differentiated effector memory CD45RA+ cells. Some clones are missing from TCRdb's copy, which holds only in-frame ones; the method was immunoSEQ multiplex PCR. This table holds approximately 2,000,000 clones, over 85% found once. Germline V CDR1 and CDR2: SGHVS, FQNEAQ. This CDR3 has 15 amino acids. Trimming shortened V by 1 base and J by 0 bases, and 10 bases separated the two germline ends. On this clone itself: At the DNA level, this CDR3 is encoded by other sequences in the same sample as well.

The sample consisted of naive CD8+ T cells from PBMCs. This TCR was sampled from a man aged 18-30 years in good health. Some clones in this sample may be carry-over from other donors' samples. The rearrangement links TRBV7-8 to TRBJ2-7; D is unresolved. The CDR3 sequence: CASSLGAGPSYEQYF. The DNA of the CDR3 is TGTGCCAGCAGCTTAGGGGCAGGCCCCTCCTACGAGCAGTACTTC.